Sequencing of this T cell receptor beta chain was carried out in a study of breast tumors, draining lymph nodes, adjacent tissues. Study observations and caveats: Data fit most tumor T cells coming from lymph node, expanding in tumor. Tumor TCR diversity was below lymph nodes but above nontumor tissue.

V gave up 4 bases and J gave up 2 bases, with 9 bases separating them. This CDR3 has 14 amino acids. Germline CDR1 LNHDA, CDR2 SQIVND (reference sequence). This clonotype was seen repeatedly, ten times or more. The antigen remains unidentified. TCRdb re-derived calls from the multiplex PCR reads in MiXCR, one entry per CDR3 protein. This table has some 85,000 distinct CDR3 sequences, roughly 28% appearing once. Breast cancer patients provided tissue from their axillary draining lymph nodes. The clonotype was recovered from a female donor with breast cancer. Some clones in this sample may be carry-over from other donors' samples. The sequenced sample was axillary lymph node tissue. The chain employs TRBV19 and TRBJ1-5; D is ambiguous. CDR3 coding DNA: TGTGCCAGTAGTAACGGGAGCCGCAATCAGCCCCAGCATTTT. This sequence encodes CASSNGSRNQPQHF.